A single sample gave rise to the 10 T cell receptor beta chains below, sequenced in a study of blood T cell repertoires in COVID-19. Only in-frame clones appear in the TCRdb table, and some are missing; sequencing was by immunoSEQ multiplex PCR. The table records 150,000 to 200,000 clones, more than 75% of them present only once. The sequencing sample was made of PBMCs or T cells enriched from blood (not recorded which). These receptors all stem from a woman between 50 and 59 years old with acute COVID-19.

CDR3 nucleotides: TGTGCCAGCAGCTTGGTCAGCTCTGGGGCCAACGTCCTGACTTTC. The encoded protein is CASSLVSSGANVLTF. The V and J genes are TRBV7-8 and TRBJ2-6; D ambiguous. Germline V gene sequence: CDR1 SGHVS, CDR2 FQNEAQ. The CDR3 extends over 15 amino acids. V was cut by 3 bases and J by 0 bases, with 6 bases left in between.

V usage is TRBV18 and J usage is TRBJ1-6, with TRBD1 matching 9 bases. The CDR3 spans 16 residues. Germline CDR1 is KGHSH and CDR2 is LQKENI. The junction had 7 bases not matched to a gene; V was cut back by 5 bases and J by 5 bases. DNA of the CDR3: TGTGCCAGCTCATCCGGGACAGGGAGGAATAATTCACCCCTCCACTTT. Its protein product is CASSSGTGRNNSPLHF.

The chain employs TRBV30 and TRBJ2-5, with 13 nucleotides matching TRBD2. This CDR3 region has 15 residues. The germline CDR1 and CDR2 sequences are GTSNPN and SVGIG (reference sequence). V lost 4 bases, J lost 2 bases, and 4 bases stayed unmatched. The CDR3 reads CAWTLGLAGQETQYF. Written as DNA, the CDR3 is TGTGCCTGGACCTTGGGACTAGCGGGGCAAGAGACCCAGTACTTC.

The CDR3 sequence is CASSKGQEYHGYTF. Here the CDR3 DNA reads TGTGCCAGTAGTAAGGGACAGGAATACCATGGCTACACCTTC. The chain couples TRBV19 to TRBJ1-2, with 8 positions matching TRBD1. CDR1 and CDR2 from the germline V gene are LNHDA and SQIVND (reference sequence). J lost 6 bases, V lost 4 bases, and 7 bases had no gene match. CDR3 length equals 14 residues.

The chain recombines TRBV3-1 (or the pseudogene TRBV3-2) with TRBJ2-3; 8 bases map to TRBD2. The CDR3 has 15 residues. The ends lost 0 bases at V and 9 bases at J; junction bases unmatched: 8. The germline CDR1 and CDR2 sequences are LGHDT and YNNKEL (reference sequence). The CDR3 loop reads CASSQDSGAGRTQYF. CDR3 sequence (DNA): TGTGCCAGCAGCCAAGATAGCGGGGCCGGGAGGACGCAGTATTTT.

J is TRBJ1-1 and V is TRBV6-5; TRBD1 matches at 8 bases. The J segment lost 1 base and the V segment lost 6 bases, leaving 4 bases of the junction unmatched. Germline V gives CDR1 MNHEY, CDR2 SVGAGI. The CDR3 runs to 14 residues. The CDR3 reads CASRTQGENTEAFF. The CDR3 bases are TGTGCCAGCAGGACACAGGGGGAGAACACTGAAGCTTTCTTT.

The chain employs TRBV19 and TRBJ1-2; D perhaps matches TRBD1 (5 bases). Trimming stripped 7 bases from V and 5 bases from J, with 11 bases between. Germline CDR1 is LNHDA and CDR2 is SQIVND (reference sequence). This CDR3 contains 12 residues. The CDR3 loop is CASNGQGYGYTF. In nucleotides, the CDR3 is TGTGCCAGTAATGGCCAGGGATATGGCTACACCTTC.

The rearrangement joins TRBV9 to TRBJ2-3; tentative D call: TRBD1 (5 bases). The CDR3 spans 12 residues. Germline loops: CDR1 SGDLS, CDR2 YYNGEE. V was pared by 4 bases and J by 6 bases, with 9 bases between. The CDR3, as DNA: TGTGCCAGCAGCCCCTCAGGGGATACGCAGTATTTT. Translation gives CASSPSGDTQYF.

The CDR3 nucleotides read TGTGCCAGCAGCTATGAAAGACTAAACCAAGAGACCCAGTACTTC. Protein: CASSYERLNQETQYF. This sequence joins TRBV11-1 and TRBJ2-5; D is perhaps TRBD2 (5 bases). This CDR3 comprises 15 residues. CDR1 and CDR2 from the germline V gene are SGHAT and FQDESV (reference sequence). Trimming took 4 bases from V and 0 from J, leaving 12 bases between them.

The chain joins TRBV7-9 to TRBJ2-2; TRBD2 matches 12 bases. V lost 8 bases and J lost 2; bases outside the gene matches: 6. CDR3 size: 16 residues. Per germline, CDR1 SEHNR and CDR2 FQNEAQ (reference sequence). The CDR3 reads CASAGLAGSNTGELFF. In DNA form, the CDR3 reads TGTGCCAGCGCTGGACTAGCGGGGTCTAACACCGGGGAGCTGTTTTTT.